Included here is one T cell receptor beta chain sequence, with context. Its antigen remains unidentified. The data were taken from a study of T cell responses to AZD1222 COVID-19 vaccine. Findings and limits, study-wide: Baseline seropositives among AZD1222 recipients totaled only six.

This table comes from immunoSEQ multiplex PCR, and its TCRdb copy is limited to in-frame clones, with some not included. The table shows 95,000 to 150,000 clones, with around 87% occurring only once. Sequencing was performed on peripheral blood, taken on day 0 of AZD1222 vaccination. This receptor was identified in an adult in good health.

The CDR3 region is CASSPRGRLPIRPQETQYF. The DNA for the CDR3 is TGTGCCAGCAGCCCCAGGGGGCGCCTACCTATCCGTCCCCAAGAGACCCAGTACTTC. The chain joins TRBV5-4 to TRBJ2-5; 8 nucleotides agree with TRBD1. V lost 4 bases, J lost 1 base, and 18 bases stayed unmatched. The germline gives CDR1 SGHNT, CDR2 YYREEE (reference sequence). The CDR3 contains 19 residues.